This T cell receptor (beta chain) was retrieved from a study of shared clonotypes between healthy human individuals. The trim removed 6 bases at V and 3 bases at J, leaving 3 bases unmatched. The germline CDR1 and CDR2 sequences are MNHEY and SMNVEV (reference sequence). This CDR3 spans 14 amino acids. Generated by immunoSEQ multiplex PCR, the TCRdb table keeps only in-frame clones and is missing some. The sample holds approximately 530,000 clones; 90% to 96% are singletons and the top ten take approximately 0.06%. The receptor was derived from a woman in her twenties or thirties in good health. The chain is built from TRBV27 and TRBJ2-7; 12 bases are a match to TRBD2. The specimen sequenced was naive CD4+ T cells sorted from blood. Subset of the sample: CD45RA+ positively selected. CDR3 loop: CASRPSGRDYEQYF. In DNA, the CDR3 is TGTGCCAGCAGACCTAGCGGGAGGGACTACGAGCAGTACTTC.